Shown below are 24 T cell receptor beta chains from a single sample sequenced in a study of Ad26.COV2.S vaccination and SARS-CoV-2 variants. Regarding treatment: roughly 18 received Ad26.COV2.S at low or high dose, single or two shots; roughly 5 received placebo; per-sample allocation not given. Samples came from day 63 after the first vaccine or placebo injection. Sequencing was performed with immunoSEQ multiplex PCR; in TCRdb, only in-frame clones are kept and a portion is missing. In the table there are around 300,000 clones, about 86% of which are singletons. Sequences were derived from peripheral blood, sampled in a trial of Ad26.COV2.S vaccine versus placebo. The receptors were gathered from a person between 18 and 60 years old who received the Ad26.COV2.S COVID-19 vaccine or a placebo.

This rearrangement joins TRBV11-2 to TRBJ2-2; D is possibly TRBD1 or TRBD2 (5 bases each). The CDR3 has 16 amino acids. Trimming stripped 5 bases from V and 3 bases from J, with 16 bases between. Germline CDR1 SGHAT, CDR2 FQNNGV. The CDR3 nucleotides are TGTGCCAGCAGCCGAAAATGGGGGATAGACACCGGGGAGCTGTTTTTT. Translated, it gives CASSRKWGIDTGELFF.

The V call is TRBV29-1, the J call TRBJ1-4, with 8 bases identical to TRBD1. The germline V gene encodes CDR1 SQVTM and CDR2 ANQGSEA. The CDR3 covers 15 residues. With 7 bases clipped from V and 0 bases from J, the junction kept 7 bases outside the gene matches. The CDR3 here is CSGGQGGPTNEKLFF. The CDR3 region has the DNA TGCAGCGGCGGACAGGGAGGTCCAACTAATGAAAAACTGTTTTTT.

V usage is TRBV7-9 and J usage is TRBJ2-2; tentatively, D is TRBD1 (6 bases). There are 13 residues in the CDR3. Germline CDR1 SEHNR, CDR2 FQNEAQ (reference sequence). V dropped 5 bases and J dropped 7 bases, with 11 bases sitting between them. The CDR3 nucleotides read TGTGCCAGCAGCCAGGGGTTGATCGGGGAGCTGTTTTTT. It translates to CASSQGLIGELFF.

The chain uses TRBV7-8 and TRBJ2-1; 14 bases agree with TRBD2. CDR1 is SGHVS, CDR2 FQNEAQ, per germline. The CDR3 length is 15 residues. V shed 5 bases, J shed 5 bases, and the junction held 2 bases outside the gene matches. The CDR3 coding sequence is TGTGCCAGCAGCCTGGGACTAGCGGGGGACAATGAGCAGTTCTTC. It yields the protein CASSLGLAGDNEQFF.

The V gene is TRBV4-2, the J gene TRBJ1-2; TRBD1 is a possible D gene (6 bases). Germline CDR1 LGHNA, CDR2 YNFKEQ. The V end lost 1 base, the J end lost 2 bases, and 11 bases lay between the germline ends. The CDR3 contains 15 residues. The chain's CDR3 is CASSQVAGQNYGYTF. The CDR3 DNA reads as TGTGCCAGCAGCCAAGTCGCTGGACAGAACTATGGCTACACCTTC.

The rearrangement uses TRBV5-5 and TRBJ1-1, with 7 bases identical to TRBD1. Germline trimming cut 5 bases from V and 3 bases from J; bases unmatched to any gene: 4. Germline V lookup: CDR1 SGHKS, CDR2 YYEKEE (reference sequence). The CDR3 runs 13 residues. Here the CDR3 reads CASSYQGDTEAFF. CDR3 coding DNA: TGTGCCAGCAGTTATCAGGGGGACACTGAAGCTTTCTTT.

The chain couples TRBV29-1 to TRBJ2-2; D uncertain. V dropped 7 bases and J dropped 7 bases, with 16 bases sitting between them. The CDR3 is made up of 13 amino acids. Germline V gives CDR1 SQVTM, CDR2 ANQGSEA. In DNA, the CDR3 is TGCAGCGCCCTCGGGCTAGAGGTCGGGGAGCTGTTTTTT. This encodes CSALGLEVGELFF.

This chain joins TRBV7-9 and TRBJ2-3; weak D call: TRBD1 (6 bases). V was shortened by 5 bases and J by 5 bases, with 23 bases between the two germline ends. CDR1 SEHNR and CDR2 FQNEAQ come from the germline V gene (reference sequence). This CDR3 is 17 amino acids long. CDR3: CASSPRRDTFEGDTQYF. CDR3 in DNA: TGTGCCAGCAGCCCCCGCCGGGACACCTTTGAGGGAGATACGCAGTATTTT. Based on the CDR3 plus reference TRBV7-9 and TRBJ2-3, the full variable domain is DTGVSQNPRHKITKRGQNVTFRCDPISEHNRLYWYRQTLGQGPEFLTYFQNEAQLEKSRLLSDRFSAERPKGSFSTLEIQRTEQGDSAMYLCASSPRRDTFEGDTQYFGPGTRLTVL.

This clone was detected only once. The rearrangement uses TRBV7-8 and TRBJ1-2, with D possibly TRBD1 on 6 matching bases. V was trimmed by 6 bases and J by 5 bases, leaving 16 bases between them. This CDR3 contains 14 residues. Per the germline V gene, CDR1 is SGHVS and CDR2 is FQNEAQ. The CDR3 DNA sequence: TGTGCCAGCAGTCCCTCAGGGGTGAGATATGGCTACACCTTC. Translation gives CASSPSGVRYGYTF.

V is TRBV6-5 and J is TRBJ1-2; 8 positions agree with TRBD1. The CDR3 sequence is 14 residues long. Germline V CDR1 and CDR2: MNHEY, SVGAGI. The V and J ends lost 6 bases and 5 bases, in that order; junction bases with no gene match: 8. CDR3 in DNA: TGTGCCAGCAGCCCGGACAGGGCGAGGTATGGCTACACCTTC. It translates to CASSPDRARYGYTF.

The chain joins TRBV19 to TRBJ1-1; D possibly corresponds to TRBD1 (6 bases). The germline gives CDR1 LNHDA, CDR2 SQIVND (reference sequence). Trimming removed 5 bases at V and 4 bases at J, with 11 bases between. The CDR3 covers 13 residues. CDR3 residues: CASSDRIVTEAFF. The CDR3, as DNA: TGTGCCAGTAGTGACAGGATAGTCACTGAAGCTTTCTTT.

The chain links TRBV28 to TRBJ1-2; weak D call: TRBD1 (6 bases). Trimming removed 7 bases from V and 3 bases from J, with 18 bases in between. Per the germline V gene, CDR1 is MDHEN and CDR2 is SYDVKM. The CDR3 covers 15 residues. CDR3 sequence reads: CASTIEKGHHYGYTF. CDR3 in DNA: TGTGCCAGCACCATCGAAAAGGGACACCACTATGGCTACACCTTC.

J is TRBJ2-7 and V is TRBV6-2 or TRBV6-3; 11 bases are a match to TRBD2. Trimming at V came to 2 bases and at J to 4 bases, leaving 4 bases not matched to a gene. There are 15 residues in the CDR3. Germline V gives CDR1 MNHEY, CDR2 SVGEGT. The CDR3 DNA reads TGTGCCAGCAGTTACCTAGCGGGAGGATCATACGAGCAGTACTTC. Translating gives CASSYLAGGSYEQYF.

The chain uses TRBV30 and TRBJ2-1; D not resolved. Deletions cut 0 bases from V and 0 bases from J, with 9 bases between. CDR1 and CDR2 from the germline V gene are GTSNPN and SVGIG (reference sequence). The CDR3 has 15 amino acids. CDR3 in DNA: TGTGCCTGGAGTGTTCAGGCCGGCTCCTACAATGAGCAGTTCTTC. This gives the protein CAWSVQAGSYNEQFF.

Only a few counts were recorded for this clone. The chain links TRBV30 to TRBJ2-1, with 11 bases matching TRBD1. J was trimmed by 8 bases and V by 2 bases; bases with no gene match: 8. CDR1 and CDR2 (germline): GTSNPN, SVGIG (reference sequence). The CDR3 has 15 residues. The CDR3 reads CAWSLWTGGIDEQFF. CDR3 nucleotide sequence: TGTGCCTGGAGTCTCTGGACAGGGGGCATAGATGAGCAGTTCTTC.

The chain is built from TRBV6-1 and TRBJ2-5; D is possibly TRBD1 or TRBD2 (5 bases each). Germline values: CDR1 MNHNS, CDR2 SASEGT. The CDR3 consists of 12 residues. Deletions cut 3 bases from V and 5 bases from J, with 7 bases between. The CDR3 is CASSDWGETQYF. CDR3 coding DNA: TGTGCCAGCAGTGATTGGGGGGAGACCCAGTACTTC.

Points on this clone: Other DNA sequences in the sample encode the same CDR3. The chain carries TRBV4-3 and TRBJ2-7; a weak D match, TRBD1 (7 bases). CDR1 LGHNA and CDR2 YSLEER come from the germline V gene. This CDR3 has 15 residues. Between the trimmed V and J ends, which lost 0 bases and 2 bases, there was a span of 11 bases. Here the CDR3 reads CASSQDPRGAYEQYF. In nucleotides, the CDR3 is TGCGCCAGCAGCCAAGATCCCAGGGGGGCCTACGAGCAGTACTTC.

This clone has only one observation. The chain joins TRBV11-2 to TRBJ1-1; D is unresolved. Trimming pared 0 bases from V and 11 bases from J, leaving 19 bases between. In germline, CDR1 is SGHAT, CDR2 FQNNGV. The CDR3 covers 15 residues. CDR3 sequence reads: CASSLDVGRRPGAFF. CDR3 DNA: TGTGCCAGCAGCTTAGATGTGGGCCGACGACCGGGGGCTTTCTTT.

The table lists this clone with a few counts. V usage is TRBV9 and J usage is TRBJ1-1; 7 bases agree with TRBD1. Germline loops: CDR1 SGDLS, CDR2 YYNGEE. CDR3 length: 14 amino acids. Losses at the gene ends were 3 bases for V and 0 bases for J; bases not matched to a gene: 2. The CDR3 region has the DNA TGTGCCAGCAGCGGGGGACAGATGAACACTGAAGCTTTCTTT. Its protein product is CASSGGQMNTEAFF.

This clone came up once. CDR3 in amino acids: CASRAGFNQPQHF. The CDR3, as DNA: TGTGCCAGCAGGGCAGGATTCAATCAGCCCCAGCATTTT. The chain joins TRBV28 to TRBJ1-5; unclear D gene. The V end was cut by 6 bases, the J end by 3 bases, with 9 bases between. The V gene's germline CDR1 is MDHEN and CDR2 SYDVKM. This CDR3 has 13 residues.

The rearrangement links TRBV19 to TRBJ1-6, with D hard to call. V was clipped by 7 bases and J by 1 base, with 5 bases between them. The CDR3 is made up of 13 amino acids. In germline, CDR1 is LNHDA, CDR2 SQIVND (reference sequence). The CDR3 region is CASTESYNSPLHF. The DNA for the CDR3 is TGTGCCAGTACAGAATCCTATAATTCACCCCTCCACTTT.

The rearrangement uses TRBV6-2 or TRBV6-3 and TRBJ1-5; 8 nucleotides align to TRBD1. The germline V gene encodes CDR1 MNHEY and CDR2 SVGEGT. The CDR3 length is 15 residues. V lost 2 bases to trimming and J lost 5 bases; unmatched junction nucleotides: 5. This CDR3 is CASSYDRGRYQPQHF. DNA of the CDR3: TGTGCCAGCAGTTACGACAGGGGAAGGTATCAGCCCCAGCATTTT.

The V gene is TRBV21-1, the J gene TRBJ2-2; whether TRBD2, the table's D call, matches the DNA was not checked. TRBV21-1 is recorded as a pseudogene. The CDR3 consists of 14 residues. CDR3 nucleotide sequence: TGTGCCAGCAGACCGGGACTAGGTCCCGGGGAGCTGTTTTTT. This sequence encodes CASRPGLGPGELFF.

This chain connects TRBV28 to TRBJ2-3; no clear D gene. The CDR3 consists of 17 residues. Germline lookup yields CDR1 MDHEN and CDR2 SYDVKM. Trimming removed 4 bases from V and 0 bases from J, with 17 bases in between. This CDR3 reads CASSSPPRGASTDTQYF. The CDR3 coding sequence is TGTGCCAGCAGTTCCCCCCCGCGCGGAGCTAGCACAGATACGCAGTATTTT.